The 23 T cell receptor beta chains given below trace back to one sample, sequenced in a study of cytotoxic CD8 clonotypes in ibrutinib-treated CLL. TCRdb's table, derived via immunoSEQ multiplex PCR, lists solely in-frame clones and lacks some. Of 25,000 to 30,000 clones in the sample, over 55% were seen once. The specimen was PBMCs, collected after 24 months of ibrutinib treatment. The receptors here all came from a human donor with chronic lymphocytic leukemia.

The gene calls are TRBV10-2 and TRBJ1-3, with D perhaps TRBD1 (6 bases). In germline, CDR1 is WSHSY, CDR2 SAAADI. The CDR3 length is 14 residues. The V end lost 6 bases, the J end lost 2 bases, and 11 bases lay between the germline ends. CDR3 sequence: CASRDTGTGNTIYF. The CDR3 region has the DNA TGCGCCAGCAGAGACACAGGGACTGGAAACACCATATATTTT.

There are a few counts of this clone. The chain recombines TRBV7-6 with TRBJ1-6; D is perhaps TRBD1 (5 bases). Per the germline V gene, CDR1 is SGHVS and CDR2 is FNYEAQ. Between the trimmed V and J ends, which lost 5 bases and 7 bases, there was a span of 15 bases. The CDR3 sequence is 15 residues long. In DNA, the CDR3 is TGTGCCAGCAGCCCCCTGTCAGGGTTGAATTCACCCCTCCACTTT. This codes for CASSPLSGLNSPLHF.

The rearrangement uses TRBV18 and TRBJ2-7, with 8 positions matching TRBD2. Germline V gene lookup returns CDR1 KGHSH and CDR2 LQKENI. The ends lost 2 bases at V and 0 bases at J; junction bases unmatched: 3. The CDR3 runs 15 residues. The CDR3 DNA sequence: TGTGCCAGCTCACCAGACGGGGGGGCCTCCTACGAGCAGTACTTC. This encodes CASSPDGGASYEQYF.

The chain is built from TRBV9 and TRBJ2-1; D is ambiguous. V lost 4 bases, J lost 9 bases, and 14 bases lay in between. Germline values: CDR1 SGDLS, CDR2 YYNGEE. The CDR3 totals 13 residues. The CDR3 DNA is TGTGCCAGCAGCATAGATGGGGTCGGTGAGCAGTTCTTC. Translating gives CASSIDGVGEQFF. The variable domain in full, completed from reference TRBV9 and TRBJ2-1, reads DSGVTQTPKHLITATGQRVTLRCSPRSGDLSVYWYQQSLDQGLQFLIQYYNGEERAKGNILERFSAQQFPDLHSELNLSSLELGDSALYFCASSIDGVGEQFFGPGTRLTVL.

The chain joins TRBV19 to TRBJ2-3; weak D call: TRBD2 (7 bases). CDR3 length equals 13 residues. Germline lookup yields CDR1 LNHDA and CDR2 SQIVND (reference sequence). V was pared by 6 bases and J by 8 bases, with 15 bases between. For the CDR3, the DNA is TGTGCCAGTAGCACATCGGGGGGCGGTACGCAGTATTTT. It encodes CASSTSGGGTQYF.

The J gene is TRBJ2-3, the V gene TRBV7-3; possibly TRBD1 for D (6 bases). Trimming cost V 5 bases and J 11 bases, with 17 bases left between them. The CDR3 has 13 residues. Germline V gene lookup returns CDR1 SGHTA and CDR2 FQGTGA. The CDR3 DNA reads as TGTGCCAGCAGCCCGGGGACACCCGACATGCAGTATTTT. It specifies CASSPGTPDMQYF.

The V and J genes are TRBV7-9 and TRBJ2-5, with unresolved D. Germline lookup yields CDR1 SEHNR and CDR2 FQNEAQ (reference sequence). This CDR3 has 11 residues. V lost 3 bases to trimming and J lost 3 bases, with 2 bases between them. CDR3 region: CASSLKETQYF. The CDR3 region has the DNA TGTGCCAGCAGCTTGAAAGAGACCCAGTACTTC.

This chain uses TRBV14 with TRBJ1-2, with D maybe TRBD1 (6 bases). Trimming removed 2 bases at V and 4 bases at J, with 11 bases between. This CDR3 is built from 14 residues. The germline gives CDR1 SGHDN, CDR2 FVKESK. In nucleotides, the CDR3 is TGTGCCAGCAGCCAATTCAGGGGAGGCTATGGCTACACCTTC. Amino acid sequence: CASSQFRGGYGYTF.

V and J are TRBV4-1 and TRBJ2-3; 8 bases match TRBD2. The CDR3 is 16 amino acids. The junction had 9 bases not matched to a gene; V was cut back by 5 bases and J by 2 bases. Looked up from germline, CDR1 is MGHRA and CDR2 is YSYEKL. CDR3 region: CASSASWRGATDTQYF. The CDR3 nucleotides read TGCGCCAGCAGCGCAAGTTGGCGGGGGGCCACAGATACGCAGTATTTT.

This chain joins TRBV11-2 and TRBJ2-3; D unresolved. Germline V gene lookup returns CDR1 SGHAT and CDR2 FQNNGV. V was shortened by 4 bases and J by 6 bases, with 8 bases between the two germline ends. CDR3 size: 12 residues. The CDR3 spells CASSYHSDTQYF. CDR3 coding DNA: TGTGCCAGCAGCTATCACTCGGATACGCAGTATTTT. The full variable domain, completed using reference TRBV11-2 and TRBJ2-3, is EAGVAQSPRYKIIEKRQSVAFWCNPISGHATLYWYQQILGQGPKLLIQFQNNGVVDDSQLPKDRFSAERLKGVDSTLKIQPAKLEDSAVYLCASSYHSDTQYFGPGTRLTVL.

The chain joins TRBV29-1 to TRBJ1-1, with a possible D match to TRBD1 (5 bases). This CDR3 is built from 13 residues. The germline gives CDR1 SQVTM, CDR2 ANQGSEA. The ends were cut back, 1 base at V and 5 bases at J, with 11 bases in the middle. CDR3 DNA: TGCAGCGTTGAAGGCCGGAGGGGAACTGAAGCTTTCTTT. This gives the protein CSVEGRRGTEAFF. The complete variable domain, with remaining parts taken from reference TRBV29-1 and TRBJ1-1, reads SAVISQKPSRDICQRGTSLTIQCQVDSQVTMMFWYRQQPGQSLTLIATANQGSEATYESGFVIDKFPISRPNLTFSTLTVSNMSPEDSSIYLCSVEGRRGTEAFFGQGTRLTVV.

The rearrangement links TRBV21-1 to TRBJ1-4; the listed D gene, TRBD1, was not tested against the DNA. TRBV21-1 is a pseudogene segment. The CDR3 contains 16 residues. DNA for the CDR3: TGTGCCAGCAGCTCCTGTAAGGCAGGGACTAATGAAAAACTGTTTTTT. Its translation: CASSSCKAGTNEKLFF.

The J gene is TRBJ2-7, the V gene TRBV28; 10 bases map to TRBD2. The CDR3 spans 15 residues. V shed 2 bases, J shed 7 bases, and the junction held 8 bases outside the gene matches. Germline CDR1 reads MDHEN; CDR2 reads SYDVKM. The CDR3 DNA is TGTGCCAGCAGTTTAGGTTCAGCGGGGGGGCGGGAGCAGTACTTC. Translated, it gives CASSLGSAGGREQYF.

The chain uses TRBV6-5 and TRBJ1-1; 7 bases fit TRBD1. This CDR3 comprises 14 residues. In germline, CDR1 is MNHEY, CDR2 SVGAGI. After removal of 5 bases from V and 2 bases from J, the junction contained 5 bases not matched to a gene. The CDR3 DNA reads TGTGCCAGCAGTCCTCGACAGGGAAACACTGAAGCTTTCTTT. This gives the protein CASSPRQGNTEAFF.

This clone was picked up a small number of times. This sequence joins TRBV7-9 and TRBJ1-5, with TRBD1 as a possible D gene (5 bases). This CDR3 region has 16 residues. Germline V gene lookup returns CDR1 SEHNR and CDR2 FQNEAQ (reference sequence). Deletions cut 3 bases from V and 7 bases from J, with 19 bases between. The CDR3 protein is CASSFSVGDVKQPQHF. The CDR3 bases are TGTGCCAGCAGCTTCTCAGTAGGGGACGTAAAGCAGCCCCAGCATTTT.

This clone was seen more than once but under ten times. The chain employs TRBV7-6 and TRBJ1-5; TRBD1 agrees at 8 bases. The CDR3 contains 15 residues. CDR1 SGHVS and CDR2 FNYEAQ come from the germline V gene. The trim removed 4 bases at V and 4 bases at J, leaving 6 bases unmatched. CDR3 amino acids: CASSSGTGGNQPQHF. In DNA form, the CDR3 reads TGTGCCAGCAGCTCCGGCACAGGGGGGAATCAGCCCCAGCATTTT.

The rearrangement joins TRBV29-1 to TRBJ2-1, with D maybe TRBD1 (7 bases). CDR1 is SQVTM and CDR2 is ANQGSEA in the germline V gene. The CDR3 length is 13 residues. Trimming removed 6 bases from V and 4 bases from J, with 13 bases in between. CDR3 DNA sequence: TGCAGCGTCAGGGGGGTCGGATACAATGAGCAGTTCTTC. Translated, it gives CSVRGVGYNEQFF.

This clone was observed once. The rearrangement links TRBV5-1 to TRBJ2-7; TRBD2 agrees at 10 bases. The CDR3 runs 13 residues. Germline V gene data show CDR1 as SGHRS and CDR2 as YFSETQ. After removal of 4 bases from V and 11 bases from J, the junction contained 9 bases not matched to a gene. The DNA of the CDR3 is TGCGCCAGCAGCCAGACTAGCGGGTCACGAAAGTACTTC. Translating gives CASSQTSGSRKYF.

The chain recombines TRBV27 with TRBJ2-7; 8 positions match TRBD1. Germline V CDR1 and CDR2: MNHEY, SMNVEV (reference sequence). This CDR3 has 15 amino acids. V was clipped by 7 bases and J by 4 bases; unmatched bases: 12. The CDR3 DNA follows: TGTGCCAGCAAGAGGGACCGGACAGGGCGGTACGAGCAGTACTTC. As protein: CASKRDRTGRYEQYF.

The chain is built from TRBV30 and TRBJ2-2; D gene unclear. Trimming removed 0 bases from V and 7 bases from J, with 15 bases in between. Germline CDR1 and CDR2: GTSNPN and SVGIG (reference sequence). The CDR3 loop spans 15 amino acids. The CDR3 loop is CAWSVRFPRSGELFF. The CDR3, as DNA: TGTGCCTGGAGTGTAAGGTTCCCTAGAAGCGGGGAGCTGTTTTTT.

This clone was counted a single time. The chain combines TRBV28 with TRBJ1-1; D is ambiguous. The CDR3 covers 14 residues. Trimming removed 0 bases at V and 7 bases at J, with 12 bases between. In germline, CDR1 is MDHEN, CDR2 SYDVKM. CDR3 loop: CASSLWLELGEAFF. DNA for the CDR3: TGTGCCAGCAGTTTATGGTTGGAGCTGGGTGAAGCTTTCTTT.

The chain uses TRBV12-5 and TRBJ1-5; possible D gene TRBD1, 5 bases. Germline V CDR1 and CDR2: LGHNT, FRNRAP. V was trimmed by 3 bases and J by 1 base, leaving 13 bases between them. The CDR3 is 16 amino acids. Here the CDR3 reads CASGFRSGSSNQPQHF. CDR3 sequence (DNA): TGTGCTAGTGGTTTCCGGTCAGGGTCAAGCAATCAGCCCCAGCATTTT.

The chain is built from TRBV5-1 and TRBJ1-2; TRBD1 is a possible D gene (5 bases). This CDR3 has 15 residues. The V end was cut by 7 bases, the J end by 4 bases, with 20 bases between. Germline V CDR1 and CDR2: SGHRS, YFSETQ. CDR3 amino acids: CASGREGEGTYGYTF. The CDR3 DNA reads as TGCGCCAGCGGAAGGGAGGGAGAGGGGACCTATGGCTACACCTTC.